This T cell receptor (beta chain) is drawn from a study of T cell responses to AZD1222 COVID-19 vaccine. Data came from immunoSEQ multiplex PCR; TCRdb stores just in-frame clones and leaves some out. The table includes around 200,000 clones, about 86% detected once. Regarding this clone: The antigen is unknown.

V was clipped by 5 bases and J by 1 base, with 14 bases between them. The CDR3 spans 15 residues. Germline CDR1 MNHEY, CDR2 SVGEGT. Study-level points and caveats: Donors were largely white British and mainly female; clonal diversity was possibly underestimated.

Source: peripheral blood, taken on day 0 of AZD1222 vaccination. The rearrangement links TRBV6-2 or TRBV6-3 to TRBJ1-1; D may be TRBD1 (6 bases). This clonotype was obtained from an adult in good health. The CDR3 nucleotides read TGTGCCAGCAGTGCACAGGGCCCACGGAACACTGAAGCTTTCTTT. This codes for CASSAQGPRNTEAFF.